This T cell receptor beta chain was identified during a study of T cells in localized non-small cell lung cancer. The study, taken as a whole, reports: When the top 100 tumor clones were examined, a median approximately 59 of them also appeared in the adjacent lung, which was paired and uninvolved. Uninvolved adjacent lung had higher T cell clonality than tumor and all other tissues. Longer survival (overall) was linked to higher T cell density in blood. Only one tumor region was sequenced, so heterogeneity remains possible.

Details on this clone: Its antigen is currently unknown.

Only in-frame clones appear in the TCRdb table, and some are missing; sequencing was by immunoSEQ multiplex PCR. This sample has tens of thousands of clones, with approximately 80% found just once. The CDR3 runs 14 residues. Germline CDR1 is MNHNS and CDR2 is SASEGT. The J segment lost 1 base and the V segment lost 4 bases, leaving 1 base of the junction unmatched. The chain carries TRBV6-1 and TRBJ1-1; 9 bases are shared with TRBD1. This sequence originates from a female donor older than 55 with stage I lung adenocarcinoma. This specimen was peripheral blood, taken before any cancer treatment. The CDR3 loop is CASSATGGNTEAFF. The CDR3 nucleotides read TGTGCCAGCAGTGCGACAGGGGGGAACACTGAAGCTTTCTTT.